This TCR beta chain was sequenced for a study of cytomegalovirus exposure and HLA in healthy donors. The PCR made use of 60 Vbeta and 13 Jbeta primers. Authors' processing steps: Later reanalysis found approximately 76 million unique TCR beta chains, around 9.9 million of them shared. Profiling relied on immunoSEQ multiplex PCR, and the TCRdb table lists in-frame clones only, not all of them. The V and J calls and the clone size are those of that table, but D and trimming were determined from the DNA. The sample carries 200,000 to 250,000 clones, about 80% recorded once. CDR1 MNHEY and CDR2 SVGAGI come from the germline V gene. The CDR3 has 11 amino acids. Losses at the gene ends were 6 bases for V and 11 bases for J; bases not matched to a gene: 4.

The sequenced sample was PBMCs. The source is a woman aged 55-70 years in good health and CMV-seropositive. This chain connects TRBV6-5 to TRBJ1-1; 9 positions agree with TRBD1. The CDR3 reads CASRRTGVAFF. CDR3 bases: TGTGCCAGCAGAAGGACAGGGGTCGCTTTCTTT.